The 31 T cell receptor beta chains listed next were all sequenced from one sample in a study of blood T cell repertoires in COVID-19. Measured with immunoSEQ multiplex PCR; TCRdb has only the in-frame clones, and not every one. There are around 57,000 clones in the sample; about 90% occur only once, and around a sixth lies in the top ten. Sequencing was done on a sample of peripheral blood. Receptors were obtained from a woman older than 75 with active COVID-19.

This clone was seen at least ten times. CDR3 amino acids: CATGGQPNSPLHF. The CDR3 bases are TGTGCCACCGGAGGACAGCCAAATTCACCCCTCCACTTT. The chain links TRBV28 to TRBJ1-6; possibly TRBD1 for D (6 bases). Trimming shortened V by 10 bases and J by 7 bases, and 14 bases separated the two germline ends. Germline V gene lookup returns CDR1 MDHEN and CDR2 SYDVKM. This CDR3 spans 13 amino acids.

The chain uses TRBV7-2 and TRBJ1-4; 9 nucleotides line up with TRBD1. CDR1 and CDR2 (germline): SGHTA, FQGNSA. The V gene end was trimmed by 4 bases and the J gene end by 8 bases; junction bases not matched to a gene: 5. This CDR3 has 14 residues. The CDR3 nucleotides are TGTGCCAGCAGCTCGGGACAGGGCGGCGAAAAACTGTTTTTT. Amino acid sequence: CASSSGQGGEKLFF. Full variable domain (remainder filled in from reference TRBV7-2 and TRBJ1-4): GAGVSQSPSNKVTEKGKDVELRCDPISGHTALYWYRQSLGQGLEFLIYFQGNSAPDKSGLPSDRFSAERTGGSVSTLTIQRTQQEDSAVYLCASSSGQGGEKLFFGSGTQLSVL.

V and J are TRBV28 and TRBJ2-1; 9 bases are shared with TRBD2. This CDR3 has 14 amino acids. J gave up 2 bases and V 7 bases, and 3 bases lay outside the gene matches. Germline CDR1 and CDR2: MDHEN and SYDVKM. The chain's CDR3 is CASKASGTYNEQFF. CDR3 bases: TGTGCCAGCAAGGCTAGCGGGACCTACAATGAGCAGTTCTTC.

CDR3 amino acids: CASSLTDWRGGSYEQYF. The CDR3 DNA reads TGTGCCAGCAGTTTGACCGACTGGCGGGGGGGGTCCTACGAGCAGTACTTC. This chain connects TRBV28 to TRBJ2-7; 9 nucleotides match TRBD2. Germline CDR1 MDHEN, CDR2 SYDVKM. The CDR3 is 17 amino acids. Trimming took 3 bases from V and 1 from J; bases not matched to a gene: 10.

This rearrangement joins TRBV5-1 to TRBJ2-7; tentative D call: TRBD2 (5 bases). Trimming shortened V by 0 bases and J by 0 bases, and 10 bases separated the two germline ends. Germline lookup yields CDR1 SGHRS and CDR2 YFSETQ. CDR3 length: 15 amino acids. The CDR3 protein is CASSLAGISSYEQYF. The DNA of the CDR3 is TGCGCCAGCAGCTTGGCGGGGATTAGCTCCTACGAGCAGTACTTC.

The chain carries TRBV6-5 and TRBJ1-1; the match to TRBD1 covers 8 bases. The CDR3 totals 13 residues. Germline assignment: CDR1 MNHEY and CDR2 SVGAGI. V lost 2 bases and J lost 4; bases outside the gene matches: 0. CDR3 loop: CASSYTGGTEAFF. The CDR3 nucleotides read TGTGCCAGCAGTTACACAGGGGGCACTGAAGCTTTCTTT.

The chain uses TRBV2 and TRBJ2-5, with 11 nucleotides matching TRBD1. This CDR3 has 17 residues. The J segment lost 3 bases and the V segment lost 3 bases, leaving 9 bases of the junction unmatched. Germline CDR1 reads SNHLY; CDR2 reads FYNNEI. Written as DNA, the CDR3 is TGTGCCAGCAGTGATTGGGACAGGGGGGTCTTTGAAGAGACCCAGTACTTC. It yields the protein CASSDWDRGVFEETQYF.

The V and J genes are TRBV7-9 and TRBJ2-2; perhaps TRBD2 as D (5 bases). Germline V gene data show CDR1 as SEHNR and CDR2 as FQNEAQ (reference sequence). Trimming removed 5 bases at V and 3 bases at J, with 13 bases between. The CDR3 covers 15 residues. The CDR3 DNA is TGTGCCAGCAGCACCCGGCTAGCTGACACCGGGGAGCTGTTTTTT. Protein sequence: CASSTRLADTGELFF.

The rearrangement links TRBV28 to TRBJ2-7; 7 nucleotides agree with TRBD1. Per germline, CDR1 MDHEN and CDR2 SYDVKM. The CDR3 extends over 14 amino acids. V was clipped by 7 bases and J by 3 bases; unmatched bases: 9. The CDR3 region is CASTQDRAYYEQYF. The CDR3 coding sequence is TGTGCCAGCACCCAAGACAGGGCCTACTACGAGCAGTACTTC. Using reference TRBV28 and TRBJ2-7 for the parts outside the CDR3, the full variable domain is DVKVTQSSRYLVKRTGEKVFLECVQDMDHENMFWYRQDPGLGLRLIYFSYDVKMKEKGDIPEGYSVSREKKERFSLILESASTNQTSMYLCASTQDRAYYEQYFGPGTRLTVT.

V is TRBV5-1 and J is TRBJ2-3; 9 bases match TRBD2. The CDR3 is 14 amino acids. Germline V CDR1 and CDR2: SGHRS, YFSETQ. The ends lost 7 bases at V and 1 base at J; junction bases unmatched: 4. The chain's CDR3 is CASEASGGTDTQYF. CDR3 nucleotide sequence: TGCGCCAGCGAGGCTAGCGGGGGCACAGATACGCAGTATTTT.

The V call is TRBV23-1, the J call TRBJ2-3, with TRBD1 identical over 8 bases. TRBV23-1 is assigned to the ORF class and has an uncertain function. Trimming at V came to 2 bases and at J to 1 base, leaving 5 bases not matched to a gene. The CDR3 runs to 16 residues. The CDR3 nucleotides are TGCGCCAGCAGTCAACCCGACAGGGGAGGCACAGATACGCAGTATTTT. It specifies CASSQPDRGGTDTQYF.

The CDR3 here is CASSIDSAGGVEQFF. The CDR3 DNA reads TGTGCCAGTAGTATAGATTCAGCGGGGGGCGTTGAGCAGTTCTTC. The chain has TRBV19 and TRBJ2-1; 9 bases match TRBD2. This CDR3 comprises 15 residues. V dropped 0 bases and J dropped 9; count of bases not matched to a gene: 6. Germline assignment: CDR1 LNHDA and CDR2 SQIVND (reference sequence).

The chain links TRBV4-2 to TRBJ2-5; weak D call: TRBD1 (6 bases). Trimming stripped 0 bases from V and 5 bases from J, with 10 bases between. Germline loops: CDR1 LGHNA, CDR2 YNFKEQ. The CDR3 runs to 14 residues. The CDR3 region has the DNA TGTGCCAGCAGCCAAGACGCAGGGGCGGAGACCCAGTACTTC. Translated: CASSQDAGAETQYF.

The CDR3 DNA reads TGTGCCAGCAGCCCCCACCGGGACTCCTACGAGCAGTACTTC. Amino acid sequence: CASSPHRDSYEQYF. J is TRBJ2-7 and V is TRBV11-3; maybe TRBD2 (5 bases). The length of the CDR3 is 14 residues. CDR1 SGHNT and CDR2 YENEEA come from the germline V gene. V was clipped by 5 bases and J by 0 bases, with 11 bases between them.

The chain uses TRBV7-2 and TRBJ2-1; 9 bases match TRBD1. Germline CDR1 and CDR2: SGHTA and FQGNSA. The CDR3 is 15 amino acids. The junction had 8 bases not matched to a gene; V was cut back by 4 bases and J by 7 bases. In nucleotides, the CDR3 is TGTGCCAGCAGCTCCCTTATACAGGGGGCAAATGAGCAGTTCTTC. Its protein is CASSSLIQGANEQFF.

V and J are TRBV7-9 and TRBJ2-7; TRBD2 matches 9 bases. The J segment lost 1 base and the V segment lost 1 base, leaving 2 bases of the junction unmatched. The CDR3 is 15 residues long. In germline, CDR1 is SEHNR, CDR2 FQNEAQ (reference sequence). The CDR3 nucleotides are TGTGCCAGCAGCTTAGAGACTAGCGGATCCTACGAGCAGTACTTC. Residues: CASSLETSGSYEQYF.

The chain has TRBV5-4 and TRBJ2-5, with 13 positions matching TRBD2. Losses at the gene ends were 4 bases for V and 1 base for J; bases not matched to a gene: 4. The CDR3 has 16 amino acids. Germline V gene sequence: CDR1 SGHNT, CDR2 YYREEE (reference sequence). The CDR3 reads CASSEGTSGTQETQYF. The CDR3 DNA follows: TGTGCCAGCAGCGAAGGGACTAGCGGGACCCAAGAGACCCAGTACTTC.

The V and J genes are TRBV7-9 and TRBJ1-4; 8 bases are shared with TRBD1. The germline V gene has CDR1 SEHNR and CDR2 FQNEAQ (reference sequence). With V trimmed by 2 bases and J by 4 bases, 6 bases remained unmatched. The CDR3 is made up of 16 amino acids. In nucleotides, the CDR3 is TGTGCCAGCAGCTTAATCACAGGGGGATTTAATGAAAAACTGTTTTTT. Translated: CASSLITGGFNEKLFF. The full variable domain, completed using reference TRBV7-9 and TRBJ1-4, is DTGVSQNPRHKITKRGQNVTFRCDPISEHNRLYWYRQTLGQGPEFLTYFQNEAQLEKSRLLSDRFSAERPKGSFSTLEIQRTEQGDSAMYLCASSLITGGFNEKLFFGSGTQLSVL.

The chain links TRBV30 to TRBJ1-2; no clear D. The CDR3 has 14 amino acids. Trimming shortened V by 0 bases and J by 7 bases, and 15 bases separated the two germline ends. Germline V gene lookup returns CDR1 GTSNPN and CDR2 SVGIG (reference sequence). This chain's CDR3 is CAWSVLAGFGGYTF. The CDR3 DNA follows: TGTGCCTGGAGTGTTTTGGCGGGATTTGGTGGCTACACCTTC. Based on the CDR3 plus reference TRBV30 and TRBJ1-2, the full variable domain is SQTIHQWPATLVQPVGSPLSLECTVEGTSNPNLYWYRQAAGRGLQLLFYSVGIGQISSEVPQNLSASRPQDRQFILSSKKLLLSDSGFYLCAWSVLAGFGGYTFGSGTRLTVV.

This chain uses TRBV11-1 with TRBJ2-5, with 10 bases fitting TRBD2. This CDR3 comprises 15 residues. Germline V gene data show CDR1 as SGHAT and CDR2 as FQDESV (reference sequence). Trimming at V came to 5 bases and at J to 5 bases, leaving 8 bases not matched to a gene. CDR3 region: CASSPQRGGWETQYF. The CDR3, as DNA: TGTGCCAGCAGCCCCCAGCGGGGGGGCTGGGAGACCCAGTACTTC.

V and J are TRBV20-1 and TRBJ1-4, with D possibly being TRBD1 (6 bases). Germline assignment: CDR1 DFQATT and CDR2 SNEGSKA (reference sequence). The CDR3 has 15 residues. V shed 3 bases and J shed 4 bases, with 15 bases lying between them. For the CDR3, the DNA is TGCAGTGCTAGTACATCGACAGGCGGTAATGAAAAACTGTTTTTT. Translating it yields CSASTSTGGNEKLFF.

V usage is TRBV9 and J usage is TRBJ2-7, with D tentatively TRBD2 (5 bases). This CDR3 is 13 amino acids long. CDR1 and CDR2 from the germline V gene are SGDLS and YYNGEE. V was shortened by 0 bases and J by 6 bases, with 10 bases between the two germline ends. Written as DNA, the CDR3 is TGTGCCAGCAGCGTAGCTCCGGGGTTCGAGCAGTACTTC. This gives the protein CASSVAPGFEQYF.

The chain recombines TRBV20-1 with TRBJ1-6; the D is unclear. The CDR3 sequence is 11 residues long. Germline CDR1 reads DFQATT; CDR2 reads SNEGSKA (reference sequence). V was trimmed by 2 bases and J by 12 bases, leaving 8 bases between them. The CDR3, as DNA: TGCAGTGCTAGATGGGCGGGACCCCTCCACTTT. Translation: CSARWAGPLHF.

In this sample, this clone turned up once. This chain connects TRBV18 to TRBJ2-5, with D possibly matching TRBD2 (6 bases). The CDR3 has 15 amino acids. Trimming left V 4 bases short and J 7 bases short, with 19 bases between. CDR1 and CDR2 (germline): KGHSH, LQKENI. CDR3 DNA sequence: TGTGCCAGCTCACGAGAGGCGGGACCCGCGGGGACCCAGTACTTC. Protein: CASSREAGPAGTQYF.

The chain couples TRBV5-6 to TRBJ2-5; TRBD2 matches at 9 bases. CDR1 is SGHDT and CDR2 is YYEEEE in the germline V gene. J lost 5 bases, V lost 0 bases, and 8 bases had no gene match. The length of the CDR3 is 16 residues. Here the CDR3 DNA reads TGTGCCAGCAGCTTGGGTTCGCGGGGGGGCGTGGAGACCCAGTACTTC. Amino acids: CASSLGSRGGVETQYF.

This rearrangement joins TRBV27 to TRBJ2-7, with 7 positions matching TRBD2. Germline-derived CDR1 and CDR2 are MNHEY and SMNVEV (reference sequence). The CDR3 has 12 residues. The V gene end was trimmed by 3 bases and the J gene end by 7 bases; junction bases not matched to a gene: 3. The CDR3 is CASSFRTREQYF. The CDR3 DNA follows: TGTGCCAGCAGTTTCCGGACTAGGGAGCAGTACTTC.

This chain uses TRBV13 with TRBJ2-1, with TRBD2 matching over 11 bases. V dropped 0 bases and J dropped 12; count of bases not matched to a gene: 7. Germline V gene data show CDR1 as PRHDT and CDR2 as FYEKMQ (reference sequence). The CDR3 spans 15 residues. The CDR3 bases are TGTGCCAGCAGCTTAGGGACTAGCGGGGACCTCGGGCAGTTCTTC. Amino acid sequence: CASSLGTSGDLGQFF.

The chain has TRBV3-1 (or the pseudogene TRBV3-2) and TRBJ2-7, with unresolved D. In germline, CDR1 is LGHDT, CDR2 YNNKEL (reference sequence). Deletions cut 1 base from V and 5 bases from J, with 6 bases between. There are 12 residues in the CDR3. In DNA form, the CDR3 reads TGTGCCAGCAGCCAAGGTGGAGACGAGCAGTACTTC. This encodes CASSQGGDEQYF.

This chain connects TRBV7-9 to TRBJ1-2, with unresolved D. CDR3 length: 13 residues. CDR1 is SEHNR, CDR2 FQNEAQ, per germline (reference sequence). Trimming left V 3 bases short and J 6 bases short, with 11 bases between. CDR3 coding DNA: TGTGCCAGCAGCTTGGGGAGCTTTGATGGCTACACCTTC. Translating gives CASSLGSFDGYTF.

The chain joins TRBV5-5 to TRBJ1-2; D unresolved. CDR1 is SGHKS and CDR2 is YYEKEE in the germline V gene (reference sequence). V shed 2 bases and J shed 4 bases, with 9 bases lying between them. The CDR3 totals 13 residues. In DNA, the CDR3 is TGTGCCAGCAGCTTAGGAGGAGGCTATGGCTACACCTTC. This sequence encodes CASSLGGGYGYTF.

The chain combines TRBV11-3 with TRBJ2-1, with TRBD2 matching over 10 bases. J was trimmed by 8 bases and V by 1 base; bases with no gene match: 8. The CDR3 has 16 residues. Germline V gives CDR1 SGHNT, CDR2 YENEEA. CDR3 amino acids: CASSLGLAGVQDEQFF. CDR3 in DNA: TGTGCCAGCAGCTTAGGTCTAGCGGGGGTGCAGGATGAGCAGTTCTTC.